This TCR beta chain derives from a study of cytomegalovirus exposure and HLA in healthy donors. Whole-study context: Earlier work reported 90 million to 120 million unique TCR beta sequences from some 170 million T cells.

About this clone: The antigen is not known.

PCR primers comprised 60 Vbeta and 13 Jbeta primers. Using immunoSEQ multiplex PCR, the repertoire was profiled, and TCRdb retains in-frame clones only, with some absent. The sample has about 130,000 clones; 74% are singletons. When sampled, the donors appeared nominally healthy, though they likely had unrecorded immune exposures. General study results and limits: As was reported, the HLA-A and HLA-B alleles of most subjects were accurately predicted from TCR beta sequences. It was approximately 160 TCR beta chains that were listed as cytomegalovirus-associated.

The V and J ends lost 11 bases and 3 bases respectively, with 10 bases between them. This CDR3 region has 12 residues. Germline assignment: CDR1 SGHNT and CDR2 YENEEA. The chain joins TRBV11-3 to TRBJ2-2, with D possibly matching TRBD2 (6 bases). The sequence was obtained from a middle-aged man in good health and CMV-seropositive. Sequences were obtained from PBMCs. The CDR3 DNA follows: TGTGCCTCCGGGGGATACACCGGGGAGCTGTTTTTT. It is translated as CASGGYTGELFF.